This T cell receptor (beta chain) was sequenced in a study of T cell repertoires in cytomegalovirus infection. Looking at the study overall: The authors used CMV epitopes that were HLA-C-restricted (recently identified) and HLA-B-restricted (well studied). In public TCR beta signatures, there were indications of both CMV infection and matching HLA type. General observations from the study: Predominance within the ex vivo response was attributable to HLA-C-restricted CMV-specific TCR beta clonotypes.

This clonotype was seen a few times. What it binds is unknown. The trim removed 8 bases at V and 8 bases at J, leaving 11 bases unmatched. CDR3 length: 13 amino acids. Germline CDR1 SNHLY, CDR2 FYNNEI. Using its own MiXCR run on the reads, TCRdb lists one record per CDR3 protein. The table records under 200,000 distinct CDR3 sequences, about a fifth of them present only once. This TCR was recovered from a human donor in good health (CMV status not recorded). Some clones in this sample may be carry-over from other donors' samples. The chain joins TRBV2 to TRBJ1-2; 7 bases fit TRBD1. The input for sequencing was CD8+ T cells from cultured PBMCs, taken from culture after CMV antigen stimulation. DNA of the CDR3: TGTGCCAGCGGAGACGGGACAGCAGAAGGCTACACCTTC. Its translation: CASGDGTAEGYTF.